This T cell receptor (beta chain) is drawn from a study of T cell responses to AZD1222 COVID-19 vaccine. Study observations and caveats: Vaccination with two AZD1222 doses was followed by a rise in Spike-specific TCR breadth and depth. Donors were chiefly white British, with a greater number of females, and clonal diversity was perhaps underestimated.

As for this clone: Its cognate antigen is unknown.

CDR1 MGHRA and CDR2 YSYEKL come from the germline V gene. The CDR3 covers 15 residues. V dropped 1 base and J dropped 2 bases, with 12 bases sitting between them. Some clones are missing from TCRdb's copy, which holds only in-frame ones; the method was immunoSEQ multiplex PCR. This table has under 250,000 clones, roughly 91% appearing once. The sequence derives from an adult in good health. The V gene is TRBV4-1, the J gene TRBJ2-7; D not certain. The sample in question was peripheral blood, obtained on day 0 of MenACWY control vaccination. CDR3 residues: CASSQGPSRTYEQYF. CDR3 nucleotides: TGCGCCAGCAGCCAAGGTCCCTCCCGAACCTACGAGCAGTACTTC.